A selection of T cell receptor beta chains follows, all from one sample in a study of blood T cell repertoires in COVID-19. Produced via immunoSEQ multiplex PCR; TCRdb's table is partial and in-frame only. This repertoire shows more than 100,000 clones, about 80% found once; its top ten account for roughly 4.3%. The specimen was peripheral blood. The source is an elderly woman with acute or convalescent COVID-19. Each CDR3 is given with its conserved first and last residue. D genes are given only for firm matches. The size entry is marked missing in some rows and otherwise reads once, few, many or a size class.

V: TRBV12-5
J: TRBJ2-7
size: NA
D: TRBD1
CDR3: CASGLIPYATDRDRSYEQYF
DNA: TGTGCTAGTGGTTTGATCCCTTATGCGACTGACAGGGATCGTTCGTACGAGCAGTACTTC

V: TRBV5-5
J: TRBJ1-2
size: once
D: NA
CDR3: CASSPDVNRENYGYTF
DNA: TGTGCCAGCAGCCCCGACGTAAACAGGGAGAACTATGGCTACACCTTC

V: TRBV5-1
J: TRBJ1-2
size: NA
D: NA
CDR3: CASSLGGSGFEYGYTF
DNA: TGCGCCAGCAGCTTGGGTGGTTCGGGGTTCGAGTATGGCTACACCTTC

V: TRBV12-3/TRBV12-4
J: TRBJ2-7
size: NA
D: NA
CDR3: CASSLAYSYEQYF
DNA: TGTGCCAGCAGTTTAGCATACTCCTACGAGCAGTACTTC

V: TRBV4-1
J: TRBJ2-1
size: NA
D: NA
CDR3: CASSQVFGYNEQFF
DNA: TGCGCCAGCAGCCAAGTTTTCGGCTACAATGAGCAGTTCTTC

V: TRBV7-9
J: TRBJ1-1
size: NA
D: NA
CDR3: CASSSQGGYTEAFF
DNA: TGTGCCAGCAGCTCACAGGGAGGGTACACTGAAGCTTTCTTT

V: TRBV30
J: TRBJ1-3
size: few
D: NA
CDR3: CAWSVGGTGGNTIYF
DNA: TGTGCCTGGAGTGTTGGGGGGACGGGTGGAAACACCATATATTTT

V: TRBV6-5
J: TRBJ2-5
size: medium-sized
D: NA
CDR3: CASSPSGETQYF
DNA: TGTGCCAGCAGTCCCTCAGGGGAGACCCAGTACTTC

V: TRBV25-1
J: TRBJ1-2
size: NA
D: NA
CDR3: CASSETRGTYGYTF
DNA: TGTGCCAGCAGTGAGACGAGGGGGACCTATGGCTACACCTTC

V: TRBV5-4
J: TRBJ2-2
size: NA
D: TRBD1
CDR3: CASSSYRGNTGELFF
DNA: TGTGCCAGCAGCTCCTACAGGGGGAACACCGGGGAGCTGTTTTTT

V: TRBV19
J: TRBJ1-2
size: NA
D: NA
CDR3: CASSMTGIVRDVGYTF
DNA: TGTGCCAGTAGTATGACAGGTATCGTCCGGGATGTCGGCTACACCTTC

V: TRBV28
J: TRBJ1-5
size: NA
D: NA
CDR3: CATLPGSNQPQHF
DNA: TGTGCCACCCTCCCCGGGAGCAATCAGCCCCAGCATTTT

V: TRBV9
J: TRBJ1-2
size: NA
D: NA
CDR3: CASSVGRVANYGYTF
DNA: TGTGCCAGCAGCGTGGGTCGGGTAGCTAACTATGGCTACACCTTC

V: TRBV11-3
J: TRBJ1-6
size: once
D: TRBD1
CDR3: CASSRGTGGTNNSPLHF
DNA: TGTGCCAGCAGCCGCGGGACAGGGGGAACTAATAATTCACCCCTCCACTTT

V: TRBV5-1
J: TRBJ2-5
size: NA
D: NA
CDR3: CASSLGGGQETQYF
DNA: TGCGCCAGCAGCTTGGGAGGGGGACAAGAGACCCAGTACTTC

V: TRBV19
J: TRBJ1-4
size: NA
D: NA
CDR3: CASRDPRGANYEKLFF
DNA: TGTGCCAGTAGGGACCCTCGGGGGGCGAACTATGAAAAACTGTTTTTT

V: TRBV7-9
J: TRBJ2-1
size: NA
D: NA
CDR3: CASRPGAVPGEFF
DNA: TGTGCCAGCAGACCTGGGGCGGTGCCAGGGGAGTTCTTC

V: TRBV29-1
J: TRBJ2-5
size: NA
D: TRBD2
CDR3: CSVEGGLAEYQETQYF
DNA: TGCAGCGTTGAAGGAGGGCTAGCGGAGTACCAAGAGACCCAGTACTTC

V: TRBV7-9
J: TRBJ2-6
size: NA
D: NA
CDR3: CASSFYPGTSGSGANVLTF
DNA: TGTGCCAGCAGCTTCTATCCGGGAACTTCGGGCTCTGGGGCCAACGTCCTGACTTTC

V: TRBV9
J: TRBJ2-1
size: NA
D: TRBD2
CDR3: CASSVGGLAGYNEQFF
DNA: TGTGCCAGCAGCGTTGGTGGCCTAGCGGGATACAATGAGCAGTTCTTC

V: TRBV10-3
J: TRBJ2-1
size: NA
D: TRBD2
CDR3: CAISEILAGASEQFF
DNA: TGTGCCATCAGTGAGATACTAGCGGGAGCCAGTGAGCAGTTCTTC

V: TRBV28
J: TRBJ1-6
size: NA
D: TRBD1
CDR3: CASSSPGGSSPLHF
DNA: TGTGCCAGCAGTTCCCCAGGGGGCTCTTCACCCCTCCACTTT

V: TRBV9
J: TRBJ2-2
size: NA
D: NA
CDR3: CASSVADLTGELFF
DNA: TGTGCCAGCAGCGTAGCGGACTTAACCGGGGAGCTGTTTTTT

V: TRBV5-8
J: TRBJ1-1
size: NA
D: NA
CDR3: CASSLRGTEAFF
DNA: TGTGCCAGCAGCTTGAGGGGCACTGAAGCTTTCTTT

V: TRBV7-3
J: TRBJ2-3
size: NA
D: TRBD2
CDR3: CASSLWRGGQDTQYF
DNA: TGTGCCAGCAGCTTATGGCGGGGGGGCCAAGATACGCAGTATTTT

V: TRBV28
J: TRBJ1-2
size: NA
D: TRBD1
CDR3: CASRAGTGSYGYTF
DNA: TGTGCCAGCAGGGCCGGGACAGGGAGTTATGGCTACACCTTC

V: TRBV7-3
J: TRBJ2-1
size: NA
D: TRBD2
CDR3: CASSLGTSGRAGEQFF
DNA: TGTGCCAGCAGCTTAGGGACTAGCGGGAGGGCCGGTGAGCAGTTCTTC

V: TRBV27
J: TRBJ2-1
size: NA
D: NA
CDR3: CASSLLGPYNEQFF
DNA: TGTGCCAGCAGTTTATTGGGGCCATACAATGAGCAGTTCTTC

V: TRBV15
J: TRBJ1-5
size: NA
D: NA
CDR3: CATSRGRAGANNQPQHF
DNA: TGTGCCACCAGCAGAGGGCGGGCAGGGGCGAACAATCAGCCCCAGCATTTT

V: TRBV5-6
J: TRBJ2-7
size: NA
D: TRBD2
CDR3: CASSLVVAGNEQYF
DNA: TGTGCCAGCAGCTTGGTAGTAGCGGGGAACGAGCAGTACTTC

V: TRBV19
J: TRBJ1-2
size: NA
D: TRBD1
CDR3: CASSIRDPTGGYGYTF
DNA: TGTGCCAGTAGTATCCGGGACCCGACAGGGGGCTATGGCTACACCTTC

V: TRBV5-1
J: TRBJ2-1
size: NA
D: TRBD2
CDR3: CASSFTSGSHNEQFF
DNA: TGCGCCAGCAGCTTTACTAGCGGGAGTCACAATGAGCAGTTCTTC

V: TRBV6-5
J: TRBJ1-4
size: few
D: TRBD1
CDR3: CASSWDRRNEKLFF
DNA: TGTGCCAGCAGTTGGGACAGGCGGAATGAAAAACTGTTTTTT

V: TRBV12-3/TRBV12-4
J: TRBJ1-5
size: NA
D: NA
CDR3: CASNRQSNQPQHF
DNA: TGTGCCAGCAATCGACAGTCCAATCAGCCCCAGCATTTT

V: TRBV7-9
J: TRBJ1-2
size: NA
D: NA
CDR3: CASSRGGSYGYTF
DNA: TGTGCCAGCAGCCGGGGGGGATCCTATGGCTACACCTTC

V: TRBV7-2
J: TRBJ1-3
size: NA
D: NA
CDR3: CASSRGRPLSGNTIYF
DNA: TGTGCCAGCAGTCGGGGGAGGCCGTTATCAGGAAACACCATATATTTT

V: TRBV28
J: TRBJ1-2
size: NA
D: NA
CDR3: CASRVAGVGGYTF
DNA: TGTGCCAGCAGAGTTGCGGGGGTGGGTGGCTACACCTTC

V: TRBV19
J: TRBJ2-5
size: NA
D: TRBD1
CDR3: CASSISDRGGQETQYF
DNA: TGTGCCAGTAGTATTTCTGACAGGGGGGGACAAGAGACCCAGTACTTC

V: TRBV6-5
J: TRBJ1-5
size: few
D: NA
CDR3: CASRPPAGGNQPQHF
DNA: TGTGCCAGCAGACCCCCGGCAGGCGGCAATCAGCCCCAGCATTTT

V: TRBV5-1
J: TRBJ1-6
size: medium-sized
D: TRBD1
CDR3: CASSWRTGGNSPLHF
DNA: TGCGCCAGCAGCTGGAGGACAGGGGGTAATTCACCCCTCCACTTT

V: TRBV5-4
J: TRBJ1-4
size: NA
D: NA
CDR3: CASSLDINEKLFF
DNA: TGTGCCAGCAGCTTGGACATAAATGAAAAACTGTTTTTT

V: TRBV3-1/TRBV3-2
J: TRBJ1-2
size: few
D: TRBD1
CDR3: CASSQDQTGEVYGYTF
DNA: TGTGCCAGCAGCCAAGATCAAACAGGGGAGGTCTATGGCTACACCTTC

V: TRBV2
J: TRBJ1-1
size: NA
D: NA
CDR3: CASSSDYGGVTEAFF
DNA: TGTGCCAGCAGTTCCGATTACGGGGGAGTCACTGAAGCTTTCTTT

V: TRBV5-5
J: TRBJ1-1
size: once
D: NA
CDR3: CASSLLRYGNTEAFF
DNA: TGTGCCAGCAGCTTGCTCAGGTACGGGAACACTGAAGCTTTCTTT

V: TRBV19
J: TRBJ1-5
size: NA
D: NA
CDR3: CASTWGGNQPQHF
DNA: TGTGCCAGTACCTGGGGGGGCAATCAGCCCCAGCATTTT

V: TRBV2
J: TRBJ2-3
size: few
D: NA
CDR3: CASSVARQDTQYF
DNA: TGTGCCAGCAGTGTGGCTCGACAGGATACGCAGTATTTT

V: TRBV5-4
J: TRBJ2-3
size: NA
D: NA
CDR3: CASSLAGTDTQYF
DNA: TGTGCCAGCAGCTTGGCCGGTACAGATACGCAGTATTTT

V: TRBV18
J: TRBJ1-2
size: NA
D: TRBD1
CDR3: CASSPAGGNYGYTF
DNA: TGTGCCAGCTCACCGGCAGGGGGGAACTATGGCTACACCTTC

V: TRBV5-6
J: TRBJ1-5
size: NA
D: NA
CDR3: CASSLRGFQPQHF
DNA: TGTGCCAGCAGCTTGCGAGGGTTTCAGCCCCAGCATTTT

V: TRBV28
J: TRBJ1-5
size: NA
D: NA
CDR3: CASSSGERHQPQHF
DNA: TGTGCCAGCAGTTCAGGGGAACGTCATCAGCCCCAGCATTTT

V: TRBV19
J: TRBJ1-5
size: NA
D: TRBD1
CDR3: CASSATGDNQPQHF
DNA: TGTGCCAGTAGTGCGACAGGGGACAATCAGCCCCAGCATTTT

V: TRBV19
J: TRBJ1-4
size: NA
D: TRBD1
CDR3: CASIKVAGGRGNEKLFF
DNA: TGTGCCAGTATAAAGGTTGCAGGGGGTCGGGGCAATGAAAAACTGTTTTTT

V: TRBV3-1/TRBV3-2
J: TRBJ1-2
size: NA
D: NA
CDR3: CASSQARGGYTF
DNA: TGTGCCAGCAGCCAAGCCAGGGGTGGCTACACCTTC

V: TRBV7-3
J: TRBJ2-7
size: NA
D: NA
CDR3: CASSPSGTTEQYF
DNA: TGTGCCAGCAGCCCCTCCGGGACAACCGAGCAGTACTTC

V: TRBV5-1
J: TRBJ2-1
size: NA
D: NA
CDR3: CASSLVSSYNEQFF
DNA: TGCGCCAGCAGCTTAGTTAGCTCCTACAATGAGCAGTTCTTC